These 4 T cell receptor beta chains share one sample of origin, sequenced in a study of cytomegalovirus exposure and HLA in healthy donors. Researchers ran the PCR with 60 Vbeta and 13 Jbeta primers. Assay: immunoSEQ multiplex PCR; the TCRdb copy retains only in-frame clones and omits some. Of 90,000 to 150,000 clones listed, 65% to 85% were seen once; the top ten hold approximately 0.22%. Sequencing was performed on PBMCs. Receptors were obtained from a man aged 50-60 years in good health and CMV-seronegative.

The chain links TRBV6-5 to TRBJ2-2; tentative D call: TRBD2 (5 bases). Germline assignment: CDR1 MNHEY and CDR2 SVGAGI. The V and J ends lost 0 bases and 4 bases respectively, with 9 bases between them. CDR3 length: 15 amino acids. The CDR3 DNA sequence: TGTGCCAGCAGTTACTCGGGTCGGGGCACCGGGGAGCTGTTTTTT. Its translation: CASSYSGRGTGELFF.

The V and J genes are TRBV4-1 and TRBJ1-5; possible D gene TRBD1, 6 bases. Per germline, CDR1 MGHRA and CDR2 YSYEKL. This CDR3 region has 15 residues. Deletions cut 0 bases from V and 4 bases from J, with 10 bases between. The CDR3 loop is CASSQDWGRNQPQHF. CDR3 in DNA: TGCGCCAGCAGCCAAGATTGGGGGCGGAATCAGCCCCAGCATTTT.

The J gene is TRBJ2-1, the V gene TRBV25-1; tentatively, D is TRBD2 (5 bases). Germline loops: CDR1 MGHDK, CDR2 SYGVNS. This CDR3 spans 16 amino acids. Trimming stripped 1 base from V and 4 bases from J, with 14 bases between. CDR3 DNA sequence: TGTGCCAGCAGTGAATCGGTGGGGAGACCTTACAATGAGCAGTTCTTC. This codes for CASSESVGRPYNEQFF. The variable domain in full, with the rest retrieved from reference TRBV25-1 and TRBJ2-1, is EADIYQTPRYLVIGTGKKITLECSQTMGHDKMYWYQQDPGMELHLIHYSYGVNSTEKGDLSSESTVSRIRTEHFPLTLESARPSHTSQYLCASSESVGRPYNEQFFGPGTRLTVL.

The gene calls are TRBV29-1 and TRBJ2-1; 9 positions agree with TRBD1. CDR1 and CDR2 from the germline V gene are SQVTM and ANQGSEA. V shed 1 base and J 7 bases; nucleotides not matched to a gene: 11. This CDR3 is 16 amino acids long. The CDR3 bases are TGCAGCGTTGAAGGTCCCGGGACAGGGTCCGCGAATGAGCAGTTCTTC. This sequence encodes CSVEGPGTGSANEQFF.